This is a list of T cell receptor beta chains from one sample in a study of molecular identifiers for immune sequencing clone quantification. TCRdb redid the calling of the PCR reads with MiXCR, one entry per CDR3 protein. The sample yields some 100,000 distinct CDR3 sequences, around 33% seen once. The sequenced sample was naive CD8+ T cells from blood, with Jurkat cell RNA spiked in. These receptors all stem from a human donor in good health. Some libraries in this study had Jurkat cell RNA spiked in. The CDR3 runs from the conserved cysteine through the conserved F or W. The order of the fields is clone size, CDR3 length, V gene, J gene, CDR3 protein. Clone sizes are given selectively: once, few, many, or a class where the clone is expanded.

-	15	TRBV27	TRBJ1-4	CASSPSWTGDENLFF
many	15	TRBV15	TRBJ2-4	CATSSEGAPRFIQYF
many	14	TRBV13	TRBJ2-3	CASTPPTSTDTQYF
-	17	TRBV7-8	TRBJ2-7	CASSELHRDRAFLEQYF
many	14	TRBV5-6	TRBJ1-5	CASSLGTGVQPQHF
few	15	TRBV5-8	TRBJ2-5	CANSVPRGVGETQYF
many	12	TRBV29-1	TRBJ1-1	CSVESGNTEAFF
-	16	TRBV5-1	TRBJ1-2	CASSLEGEGTNYGYTF
few	13	TRBV10-2	TRBJ2-3	CASYWGSTDTQYF
-	13	TRBV2	TRBJ2-2	CANSDSYTGELFF
many	14	TRBV7-8	TRBJ2-3	CASSGQGATDTQYF
few	19	TRBV27	TRBJ2-3	CASSTPLAGGPNRGDTQYF
-	14	TRBV6-2/TRBV6-3	TRBJ2-3	CASTLPLSTDTQYF
few	19	TRBV12-3/TRBV12-4	TRBJ2-6	CASSQNPGAALSGANVLTF
few	12	TRBV5-4	TRBJ2-1	CASSWGLAEQFF
-	19	TRBV13	TRBJ2-3	CASSLGLSLTRSSTDAQYF
few	14	TRBV20-1	TRBJ1-5	CSARATGVNQPQHF
few	15	TRBV6-5	TRBJ2-1	CASSPTLAGGNEQFF
many	16	TRBV7-9	TRBJ2-3	CASSLVRGTFSDTQYF
-	17	TRBV20-1	TRBJ1-4	CSALTTGQRAANEKLFF
few	13	TRBV5-1	TRBJ2-7	CASSVTGVYEQYF
-	15	TRBV9	TRBJ2-1	CASSVIGRILDEQFF